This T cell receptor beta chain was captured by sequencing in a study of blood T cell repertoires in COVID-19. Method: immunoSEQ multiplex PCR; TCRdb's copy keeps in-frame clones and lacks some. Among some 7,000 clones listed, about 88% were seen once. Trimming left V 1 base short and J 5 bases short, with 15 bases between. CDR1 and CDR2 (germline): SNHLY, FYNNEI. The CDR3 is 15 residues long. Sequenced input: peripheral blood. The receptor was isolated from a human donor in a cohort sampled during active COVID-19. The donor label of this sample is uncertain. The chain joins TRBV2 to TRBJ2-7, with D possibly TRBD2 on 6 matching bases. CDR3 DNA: TGTGCCAGCAGTGAAGACTTATGGGGGGAAGACGAGCAGTACTTC. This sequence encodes CASSEDLWGEDEQYF.